Listed below are T cell receptor beta chains from one sample, sequenced in a study of vaccination and CD4 T cells after COVID-19. No antigen is known for these receptors. Each CDR3 protein is one row after TCRdb ran MiXCR on the PCR reads. The sample carries around 7,100 distinct CDR3 sequences, approximately 74% recorded once. The specimen sequenced was CD4+ T cells from blood, cultured in vitro. All receptors come from a human donor who had recovered from COVID-19. The CDR3 runs from the conserved cysteine through the conserved F or W.

v_call: TRBV19; j_call: TRBJ1-5; cdr3_aa: CASSIKGSSNQPQHF
v_call: TRBV28; j_call: TRBJ1-5; cdr3_aa: CASSSPTLSINQPQHF
v_call: TRBV6-1; j_call: TRBJ1-5; cdr3_aa: CASSVAPRGQPQHF
v_call: TRBV20-1; j_call: TRBJ2-1; cdr3_aa: CSAMVLAGGKDEQFF
v_call: TRBV7-2; j_call: TRBJ2-1; cdr3_aa: CASSSGLASYNEQFF
v_call: TRBV20-1; j_call: TRBJ2-5; cdr3_aa: CSARAQLGETQYF
v_call: TRBV25-1; j_call: TRBJ2-7; cdr3_aa: CASSGGLAGATYEQYF
v_call: TRBV28; j_call: TRBJ1-1; cdr3_aa: CASSLTGGAGMNTEAFF
v_call: TRBV4-2; j_call: TRBJ1-6; cdr3_aa: CASSQAKGNSPLHF
v_call: TRBV20-1; j_call: TRBJ1-2; cdr3_aa: CSARVSRGLNYGYTF
v_call: TRBV24-1; j_call: TRBJ2-1; cdr3_aa: CATSENKGALYNEQFF
v_call: TRBV6-2/TRBV6-3; j_call: TRBJ1-2; cdr3_aa: CASSYRQGAPGYTF
v_call: TRBV5-4; j_call: TRBJ2-5; cdr3_aa: CASSAGRRQETQYF
v_call: TRBV6-5; j_call: TRBJ1-2; cdr3_aa: CASSYSTGGVWGYTF
v_call: TRBV4-3; j_call: TRBJ2-7; cdr3_aa: CASSQEGQGRYEQYF
v_call: TRBV20-1; j_call: TRBJ2-3; cdr3_aa: CSATSASGRGTQYF
v_call: TRBV29-1; j_call: TRBJ1-5; cdr3_aa: CSVGLTGQPQHF
v_call: TRBV20-1; j_call: TRBJ2-5; cdr3_aa: CSAQTGQETQYF
v_call: TRBV20-1; j_call: TRBJ1-2; cdr3_aa: CSARLDGGGYTF
v_call: TRBV20-1; j_call: TRBJ2-7; cdr3_aa: CSACTGGDRYEQYF
v_call: TRBV25-1; j_call: TRBJ1-1; cdr3_aa: CASSEVDRNTEAFF
v_call: TRBV28; j_call: TRBJ2-1; cdr3_aa: CASSQQGGRSYNEQFF
v_call: TRBV28; j_call: TRBJ1-6; cdr3_aa: CASSFKARNSYNSPLHF
v_call: TRBV7-9; j_call: TRBJ1-2; cdr3_aa: CASSSTNYGYTF
v_call: TRBV15; j_call: TRBJ1-3; cdr3_aa: CATSRAGAGSGNTIYF
v_call: TRBV11-2; j_call: TRBJ2-1; cdr3_aa: CASSPRTGGHNEQFF
v_call: TRBV10-3; j_call: TRBJ1-2; cdr3_aa: CAISESGAPRSYGYTF
v_call: TRBV2; j_call: TRBJ1-5; cdr3_aa: CASNRDRGPNQPQHF
v_call: TRBV2; j_call: TRBJ1-1; cdr3_aa: CARGGRSSEAFF
v_call: TRBV19; j_call: TRBJ1-5; cdr3_aa: CASSIEGRQPRHF
v_call: TRBV12-3/TRBV12-4; j_call: TRBJ2-1; cdr3_aa: CASSFRWSLELANNEQFF